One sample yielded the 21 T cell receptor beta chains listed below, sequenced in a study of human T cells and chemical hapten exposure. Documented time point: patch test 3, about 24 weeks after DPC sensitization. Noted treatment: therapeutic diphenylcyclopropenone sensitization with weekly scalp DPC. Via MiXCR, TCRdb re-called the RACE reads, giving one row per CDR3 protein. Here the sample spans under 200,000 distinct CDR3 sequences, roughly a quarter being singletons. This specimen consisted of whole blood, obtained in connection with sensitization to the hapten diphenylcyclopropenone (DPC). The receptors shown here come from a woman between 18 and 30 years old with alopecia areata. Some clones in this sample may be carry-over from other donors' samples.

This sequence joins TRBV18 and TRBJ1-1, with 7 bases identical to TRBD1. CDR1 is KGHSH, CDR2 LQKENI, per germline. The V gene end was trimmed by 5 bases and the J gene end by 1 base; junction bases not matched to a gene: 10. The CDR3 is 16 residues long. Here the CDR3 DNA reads TGTGCCAGCTCAGTCAGACAGGGCCCGAGGAACACTGAAGCTTTCTTT. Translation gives CASSVRQGPRNTEAFF.

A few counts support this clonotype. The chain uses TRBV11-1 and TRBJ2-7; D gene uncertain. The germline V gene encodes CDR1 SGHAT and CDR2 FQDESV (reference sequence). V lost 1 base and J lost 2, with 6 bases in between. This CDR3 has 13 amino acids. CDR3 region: CASSLDHTYEQYF. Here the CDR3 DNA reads TGTGCCAGCAGCTTAGACCATACCTACGAGCAGTACTTC.

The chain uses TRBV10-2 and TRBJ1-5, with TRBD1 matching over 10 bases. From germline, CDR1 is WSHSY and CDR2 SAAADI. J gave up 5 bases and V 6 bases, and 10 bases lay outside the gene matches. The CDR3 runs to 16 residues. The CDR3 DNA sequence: TGCGCCAGCAGGGCGGGGGGGGGACAGGGGTATCAGCCCCAGCATTTT. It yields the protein CASRAGGGQGYQPQHF.

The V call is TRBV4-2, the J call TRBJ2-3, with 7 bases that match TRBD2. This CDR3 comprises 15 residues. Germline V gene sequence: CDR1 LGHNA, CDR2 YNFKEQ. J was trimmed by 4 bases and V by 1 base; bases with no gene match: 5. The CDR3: CASSQVGLEADTQYF. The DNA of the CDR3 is TGTGCCAGCAGCCAAGTCGGACTAGAGGCAGATACGCAGTATTTT.

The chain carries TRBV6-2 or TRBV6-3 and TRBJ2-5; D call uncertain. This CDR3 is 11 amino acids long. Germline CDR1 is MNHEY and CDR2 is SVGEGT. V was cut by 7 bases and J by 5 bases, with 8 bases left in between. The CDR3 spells CASTFSETQYF. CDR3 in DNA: TGTGCCAGCACCTTCTCTGAGACCCAGTACTTC.

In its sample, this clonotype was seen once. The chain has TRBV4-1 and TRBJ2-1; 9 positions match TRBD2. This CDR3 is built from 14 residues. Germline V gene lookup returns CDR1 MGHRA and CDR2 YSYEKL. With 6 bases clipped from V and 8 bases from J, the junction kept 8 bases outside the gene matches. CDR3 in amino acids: CASRVAGGSYEQFF. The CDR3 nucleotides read TGCGCCAGCAGGGTGGCGGGGGGGTCATATGAGCAGTTCTTC.

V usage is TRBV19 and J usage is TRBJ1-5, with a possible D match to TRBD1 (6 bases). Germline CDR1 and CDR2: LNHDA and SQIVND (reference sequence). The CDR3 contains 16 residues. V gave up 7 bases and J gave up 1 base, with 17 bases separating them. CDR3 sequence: CASNTAGARSNQPQHF. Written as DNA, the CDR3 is TGTGCCAGTAACACCGCGGGGGCGCGCAGCAATCAGCCCCAGCATTTT.

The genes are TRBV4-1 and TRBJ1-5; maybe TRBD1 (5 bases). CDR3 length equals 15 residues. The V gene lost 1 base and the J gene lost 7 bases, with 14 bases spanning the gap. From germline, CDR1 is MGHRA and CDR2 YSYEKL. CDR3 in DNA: TGCGCCAGCAGCCAAGTTTGGGGACTGAGGCAGCCCCAGCATTTT. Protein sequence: CASSQVWGLRQPQHF.

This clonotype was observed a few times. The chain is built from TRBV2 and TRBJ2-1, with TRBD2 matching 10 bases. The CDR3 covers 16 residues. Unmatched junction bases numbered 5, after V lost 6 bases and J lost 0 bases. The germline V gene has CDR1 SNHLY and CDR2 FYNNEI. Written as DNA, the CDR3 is TGTGCCAGCAGGAAAGGACTAGCGGACTCCTACAATGAGCAGTTCTTC. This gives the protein CASRKGLADSYNEQFF.

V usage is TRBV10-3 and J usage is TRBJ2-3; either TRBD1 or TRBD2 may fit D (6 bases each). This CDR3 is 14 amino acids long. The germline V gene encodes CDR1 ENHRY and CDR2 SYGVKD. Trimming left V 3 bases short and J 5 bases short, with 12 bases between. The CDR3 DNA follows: TGTGCCATCAGTGATGGGGGGCTCATAGATACGCAGTATTTT. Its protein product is CAISDGGLIDTQYF.

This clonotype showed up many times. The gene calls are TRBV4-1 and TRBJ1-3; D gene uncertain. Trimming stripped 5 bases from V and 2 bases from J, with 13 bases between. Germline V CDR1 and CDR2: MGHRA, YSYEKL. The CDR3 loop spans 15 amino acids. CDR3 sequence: CASSSFGATGNTIYF. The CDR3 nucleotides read TGCGCCAGCAGCTCATTTGGAGCGACTGGAAACACCATATATTTT.

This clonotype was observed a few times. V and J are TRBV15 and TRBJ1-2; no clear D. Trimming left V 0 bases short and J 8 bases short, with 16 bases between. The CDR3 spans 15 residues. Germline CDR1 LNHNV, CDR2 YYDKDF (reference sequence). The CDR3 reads CATSRDVGGNNGYTF. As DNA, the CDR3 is TGTGCCACCAGCAGAGATGTAGGAGGGAACAACGGCTACACCTTC.

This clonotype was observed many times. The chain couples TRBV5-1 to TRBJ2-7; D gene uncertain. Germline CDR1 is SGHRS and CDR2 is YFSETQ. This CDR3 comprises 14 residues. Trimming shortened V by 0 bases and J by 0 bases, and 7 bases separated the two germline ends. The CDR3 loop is CASSLGTSSYEQYF. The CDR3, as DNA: TGCGCCAGCAGCTTGGGCACGAGCTCCTACGAGCAGTACTTC.

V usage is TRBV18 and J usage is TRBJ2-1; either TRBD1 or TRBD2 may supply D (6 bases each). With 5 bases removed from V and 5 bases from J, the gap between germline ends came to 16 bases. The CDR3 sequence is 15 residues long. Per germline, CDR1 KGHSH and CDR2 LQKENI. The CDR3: CASSSVRGADNEQFF. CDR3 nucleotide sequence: TGTGCCAGCTCATCGGTGAGGGGGGCCGACAATGAGCAGTTCTTC.

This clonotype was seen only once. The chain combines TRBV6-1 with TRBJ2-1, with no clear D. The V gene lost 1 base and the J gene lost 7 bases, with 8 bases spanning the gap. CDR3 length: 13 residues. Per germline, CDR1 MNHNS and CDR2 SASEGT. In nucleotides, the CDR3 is TGTGCCAGCAGTGAAGACAAGAGAAATGAGCAGTTCTTC. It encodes CASSEDKRNEQFF.

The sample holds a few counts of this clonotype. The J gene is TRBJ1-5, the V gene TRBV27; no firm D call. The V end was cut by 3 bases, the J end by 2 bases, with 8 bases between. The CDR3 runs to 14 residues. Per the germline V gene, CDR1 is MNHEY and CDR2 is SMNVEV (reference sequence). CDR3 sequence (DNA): TGTGCCAGCAGTTTGAGAGATGGCAATCAGCCCCAGCATTTT. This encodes CASSLRDGNQPQHF.

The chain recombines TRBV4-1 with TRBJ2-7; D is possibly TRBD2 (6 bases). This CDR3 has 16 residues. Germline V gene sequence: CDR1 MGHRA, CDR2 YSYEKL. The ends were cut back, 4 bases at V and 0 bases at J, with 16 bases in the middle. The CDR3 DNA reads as TGCGCCAGCAGCCGAGACCCGGGACTTAGCTCCTACGAGCAGTACTTC. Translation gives CASSRDPGLSSYEQYF.

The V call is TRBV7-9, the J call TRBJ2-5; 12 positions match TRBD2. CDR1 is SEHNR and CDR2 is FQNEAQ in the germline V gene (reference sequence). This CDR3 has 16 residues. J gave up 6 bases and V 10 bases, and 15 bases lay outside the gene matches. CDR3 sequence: CAINRGETSGGQTQYF. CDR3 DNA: TGTGCCATCAACCGGGGAGAGACTAGCGGGGGTCAGACCCAGTACTTC.

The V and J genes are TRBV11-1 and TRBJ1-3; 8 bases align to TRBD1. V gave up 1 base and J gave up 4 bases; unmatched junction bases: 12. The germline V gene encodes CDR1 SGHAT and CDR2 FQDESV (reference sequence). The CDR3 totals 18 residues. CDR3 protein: CASSLGIRNGQGGNTIYF. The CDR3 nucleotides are TGTGCCAGCAGCTTAGGTATTAGGAACGGACAGGGCGGAAACACCATATATTTT.

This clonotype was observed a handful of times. The CDR3 DNA is TGTGCCAGCAGCCCCGGACAAAGCACTGAAGCTTTCTTT. Its protein product is CASSPGQSTEAFF. The V gene is TRBV5-4, the J gene TRBJ1-1, with D maybe TRBD1 (5 bases). This CDR3 spans 13 amino acids. V lost 4 bases and J lost 4, with 11 bases in between. Germline V gene lookup returns CDR1 SGHNT and CDR2 YYREEE (reference sequence).

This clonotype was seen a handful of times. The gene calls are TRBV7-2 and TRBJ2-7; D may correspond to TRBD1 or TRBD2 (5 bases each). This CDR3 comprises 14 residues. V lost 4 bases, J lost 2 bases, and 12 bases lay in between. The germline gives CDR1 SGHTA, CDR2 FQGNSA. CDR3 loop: CASSSRGAAYEQYF. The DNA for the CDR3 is TGTGCCAGCAGCTCTCGGGGCGCGGCCTACGAGCAGTACTTC.